This T cell receptor beta chain originates from a study of T cells in Graves' hyperthyroidism and ophthalmopathy. In the study overall: Peripheral blood was collected at initial diagnosis, before any treatment.

Broader study findings: In simple terms, a model built on 13 V-J features told ophthalmopathy apart from stable hyperthyroidism.

TCR beta CDR3 regions were amplified from RNA transcripts. The HTBI primer set served for first-round RT-PCR of the TCR CDR3. TCRdb processed the multiplex PCR reads anew with MiXCR; each CDR3 protein has one entry. This sample has about 290,000 distinct CDR3 sequences; less than 15% occur once, and the top ten carry almost 8%. This clonotype was seen ten or more times. Antigen specificity is unknown. Each patient was aged 18 to 65 and had newly diagnosed hyperthyroidism of under 2 months' duration. The diagnoses drew upon clinical symptoms, serum thyroxine and TRAb, thyroid ultrasound and orbital computed tomography. Sequencing was done on a sample of blood. The TCR comes from a woman aged 25-40 years with Graves' hyperthyroidism that later progressed to Graves' ophthalmopathy.

Here the CDR3 reads CASSGGLAGTGELFF. CDR3 coding DNA: TGTGCCAGCAGCGGGGGACTAGCGGGGACCGGGGAGCTGTTTTTT. The V call is TRBV7-2, the J call TRBJ2-2, with TRBD2 identical over 13 bases. The CDR3 extends over 15 amino acids. Germline CDR1 and CDR2: SGHTA and FQGNSA. The V and J ends lost 5 bases and 5 bases, in that order; junction bases with no gene match: 2.